This T cell receptor beta chain stems from a study of beta chain features in type 1 diabetes. Study conclusions and caveats: HLA influence on TCRB rearrangement stayed unresolved here. Shorter TCRB CDR3s, moderately but significantly so, marked every one of the four CD4+ subsets in Type 1 diabetes patients. PCR, the amplification step, might favor shorter templates, equally in patients and controls.

Details on this clone: Its antigen remains unidentified.

V shed 1 base, J shed 4 bases, and the junction held 5 bases outside the gene matches. The CDR3 is 15 residues long. Per germline, CDR1 MGHRA and CDR2 YSYEKL. The authors reverse transcribed all of the isolated RNA, so sequencing captured expressed TCRB transcripts. Profiling relied on immunoSEQ multiplex PCR, and the TCRdb table lists in-frame clones only, not all of them. The sample lists about 150,000 clones, about 13% occurring once. The chain combines TRBV4-1 with TRBJ1-1; 8 bases line up with TRBD1. Sequences were obtained from central memory CD4+ T cells from blood. The receptor comes from a man aged 18-30 years with type 1 diabetes. CDR3 protein: CASSQVSQGGTEAFF. CDR3 nucleotide sequence: TGCGCCAGCAGCCAAGTCTCACAGGGGGGCACTGAAGCTTTCTTT.